These 27 T cell receptor beta chains originate from one sample sequenced in a study of somatic mutations in cytotoxic T cells in rheumatoid arthritis. TCRdb keeps only in-frame clones here, not all; method: immunoSEQ multiplex PCR. The sample lists 15,000 to 20,000 clones, 75% to 85% occurring once. The sample consisted of CD8+ T cells sorted from blood. The receptors originated from an adult with rheumatoid arthritis.

This clone is labeled as medium-sized. This CDR3 reads CASSDWGTGGFEAFF. CDR3 DNA sequence: TGTGCCAGCAGTGACTGGGGGACAGGGGGTTTTGAAGCTTTCTTT. The chain couples TRBV25-1 to TRBJ1-1, with 11 bases that match TRBD1. V was pared by 3 bases and J by 7 bases, with 7 bases of the junction left unmatched. Germline CDR1 MGHDK, CDR2 SYGVNS. The CDR3 is 15 amino acids.

The J gene is TRBJ2-7, the V gene TRBV7-2; 7 bases line up with TRBD1. Losses at the gene ends were 8 bases for V and 0 bases for J; bases not matched to a gene: 10. The CDR3 is 15 residues long. CDR1 and CDR2 from the germline V gene are SGHTA and FQGNSA. As DNA, the CDR3 is TGTGCCAGCTCCGGGGACAGTCTAAGCTCCTACGAGCAGTACTTC. This sequence encodes CASSGDSLSSYEQYF.

V is TRBV7-9 and J is TRBJ2-7; TRBD1 is a possible D gene (5 bases). Germline V CDR1 and CDR2: SEHNR, FQNEAQ (reference sequence). CDR3 length: 13 amino acids. V was pared by 4 bases and J by 5 bases, with 12 bases between. The chain's CDR3 is CASSSRVSHEQYF. The CDR3 DNA reads TGTGCCAGCAGCTCCAGGGTGAGTCACGAGCAGTACTTC.

The chain couples TRBV6-5 to TRBJ1-2; D unresolved. The CDR3 loop spans 14 amino acids. Germline V gene data show CDR1 as MNHEY and CDR2 as SVGAGI. Trimming shortened V by 0 bases and J by 5 bases, and 10 bases separated the two germline ends. CDR3 protein: CASSYSGWEYGYTF. Written as DNA, the CDR3 is TGTGCCAGCAGTTACTCTGGCTGGGAGTATGGCTACACCTTC.

The chain recombines TRBV7-6 with TRBJ2-2, with 12 bases lining up with TRBD2. CDR3 length equals 19 residues. Unmatched junction bases numbered 10, after V lost 5 bases and J lost 0 bases. Germline assignment: CDR1 SGHVS and CDR2 FNYEAQ. In nucleotides, the CDR3 is TGTGCCAGCAGCCAACGTAGGACTAGCGGGGACTCGAACACCGGGGAGCTGTTTTTT. Encoded protein: CASSQRRTSGDSNTGELFF.

This clone has just a few counts. The CDR3 nucleotides read TGTGCCAGCAGTTTCGAGGGAGCGACCGGGGAGCTGTTTTTT. Translated: CASSFEGATGELFF. The chain combines TRBV27 with TRBJ2-2; maybe TRBD2 (5 bases). V lost 3 bases and J lost 5, with 10 bases in between. There are 14 residues in the CDR3. Germline CDR1 MNHEY, CDR2 SMNVEV (reference sequence).

This chain joins TRBV5-1 and TRBJ2-7; unclear D gene. Germline CDR1 is SGHRS and CDR2 is YFSETQ. With 4 bases removed from V and 6 bases from J, the gap between germline ends came to 14 bases. The CDR3 is 13 amino acids. CDR3 nucleotide sequence: TGCGCCAGCAGCGCCCTGGGTTCTGCCGAGCAGTACTTC. This sequence encodes CASSALGSAEQYF.

The chain has TRBV29-1 and TRBJ2-1; D remains unclear. CDR1 and CDR2 (germline): SQVTM, ANQGSEA. The CDR3 loop spans 13 amino acids. Trimming removed 0 bases at V and 9 bases at J, with 12 bases between. The CDR3 spells CSVEEPSELEQFF. CDR3 coding DNA: TGCAGCGTTGAAGAGCCGTCAGAGCTTGAGCAGTTCTTC.

This clone showed up just a few times. As DNA, the CDR3 is TGTGCCAGCAGCGACCGGGACACGGACAATGAGCAGTTCTTC. Translation: CASSDRDTDNEQFF. The chain carries TRBV9 and TRBJ2-1; the D gene is possibly TRBD1 (6 bases). Trimming took off 3 bases at V and 5 bases at J, with 12 bases between the two ends. CDR3 length equals 14 residues. Germline V CDR1 and CDR2: SGDLS, YYNGEE.

The gene calls are TRBV4-1 and TRBJ2-2, with 10 bases lining up with TRBD2. V dropped 0 bases and J dropped 4; count of bases not matched to a gene: 11. The CDR3 spans 19 residues. Germline V gene sequence: CDR1 MGHRA, CDR2 YSYEKL. CDR3 amino acids: CASSQDIQAGGLFTGELFF. The CDR3 nucleotides read TGCGCCAGCAGCCAAGACATCCAAGCGGGGGGGCTCTTCACCGGGGAGCTGTTTTTT.

This rearrangement joins TRBV11-2 to TRBJ2-2, with D unclear. Germline values: CDR1 SGHAT, CDR2 FQNNGV. V shed 5 bases and J shed 5 bases, with 0 bases lying between them. This CDR3 is built from 10 residues. The CDR3: CASSTGELFF. In nucleotides, the CDR3 is TGTGCCAGCAGCACCGGGGAGCTGTTTTTT.

The DNA for the CDR3 is TGTGCCAGCAGCCCGAGGACAGGCGTCACTGAAGCTTTCTTT. It specifies CASSPRTGVTEAFF. V and J are TRBV9 and TRBJ1-1; 7 bases align to TRBD1. The CDR3 length is 14 residues. The germline V gene has CDR1 SGDLS and CDR2 YYNGEE. V lost 4 bases and J lost 4; bases outside the gene matches: 7.

This clone was detected only once. V is TRBV27 and J is TRBJ2-3, with a tentative D call TRBD2 (5 bases). V lost 0 bases and J lost 5, with 15 bases in between. The CDR3 is 16 residues long. The V gene's germline CDR1 is MNHEY and CDR2 SMNVEV (reference sequence). Written as DNA, the CDR3 is TGTGCCAGCAGTTTATCGCCGGACTCGGGGAGAGATACGCAGTATTTT. Amino acid sequence: CASSLSPDSGRDTQYF.

The chain is built from TRBV9 and TRBJ2-3; D gene ambiguous. CDR1 and CDR2 (germline): SGDLS, YYNGEE. V was pared by 2 bases and J by 3 bases, with 10 bases between. The CDR3 covers 14 residues. CDR3 in amino acids: CASSVRGLTDTQYF. CDR3 DNA sequence: TGTGCCAGCAGCGTTCGCGGTTTGACAGATACGCAGTATTTT.

This clone showed up just once. The V and J genes are TRBV5-6 and TRBJ1-2; D not resolved. Germline CDR1 and CDR2: SGHDT and YYEEEE. V lost 1 base and J lost 2, with 6 bases in between. The CDR3 consists of 13 residues. As DNA, the CDR3 is TGTGCCAGCAGCTTGCGAACGAACTATGGCTACACCTTC. This codes for CASSLRTNYGYTF.

V usage is TRBV5-8 and J usage is TRBJ2-5, with TRBD1 matching 11 bases. CDR3 length: 15 amino acids. From germline, CDR1 is SGHTS and CDR2 YDEGEE. J lost 5 bases, V lost 3 bases, and 6 bases had no gene match. The DNA for the CDR3 is TGTGCCAGCAGCTGGACAGGGGGCGCTCGGGAGACCCAGTACTTC. It specifies CASSWTGGARETQYF.

The genes are TRBV27 and TRBJ1-1; D remains ambiguous. Germline V gives CDR1 MNHEY, CDR2 SMNVEV (reference sequence). The CDR3 runs 11 residues. Deletions cut 4 bases from V and 6 bases from J, with 6 bases between. The CDR3 loop is CASSSDAEAFF. In DNA form, the CDR3 reads TGTGCCAGCAGTTCGGACGCTGAAGCTTTCTTT.

J is TRBJ2-7 and V is TRBV7-9; no clear D. V was trimmed by 0 bases and J by 2 bases, leaving 5 bases between them. The CDR3 is 13 residues long. Germline lookup yields CDR1 SEHNR and CDR2 FQNEAQ (reference sequence). The CDR3 DNA is TGTGCCAGCAGCTTAGCACAAACCTACGAGCAGTACTTC. Protein sequence: CASSLAQTYEQYF.

V gene TRBV6-5 combines with J gene TRBJ2-1; 11 bases agree with TRBD2. CDR1 is MNHEY, CDR2 SVGAGI, per germline. With V trimmed by 5 bases and J by 6 bases, 3 bases remained unmatched. The CDR3 extends over 14 amino acids. CDR3 residues: CASSTGTSGNEQFF. The CDR3 nucleotides read TGTGCCAGCAGTACCGGGACTAGCGGCAATGAGCAGTTCTTC.

This clone was found a few times. The V call is TRBV7-2, the J call TRBJ2-7; D remains unclear. The CDR3 is 13 amino acids. V lost 1 base, J lost 4 bases, and 8 bases lay in between. Germline assignment: CDR1 SGHTA and CDR2 FQGNSA. CDR3 region: CASSLGRIYEQYF. CDR3 nucleotide sequence: TGTGCCAGCAGCTTAGGACGGATTTACGAGCAGTACTTC.

Only one count was recorded for this clone. The chain joins TRBV5-1 to TRBJ1-2; D is perhaps TRBD1 (6 bases). V dropped 0 bases and J dropped 13 bases, with 19 bases sitting between them. The CDR3 totals 14 residues. Germline V gene data show CDR1 as SGHRS and CDR2 as YFSETQ. The CDR3 region has the DNA TGCGCCAGCAGCTTGGGAGGGACGAGGAACAGGGCCACCTTC. Translation gives CASSLGGTRNRATF.

The J gene is TRBJ2-7, the V gene TRBV25-1; D not certain. The CDR3 runs to 12 residues. Germline loops: CDR1 MGHDK, CDR2 SYGVNS. V shed 3 bases and J shed 6 bases, with 9 bases lying between them. This CDR3 reads CASSDRAGEQYF. CDR3 nucleotides: TGTGCCAGCAGTGACCGGGCCGGCGAGCAGTACTTC.

The V call is TRBV27, the J call TRBJ1-5; D remains unclear. The CDR3 is 10 amino acids. V lost 8 bases and J lost 2, with 1 base in between. Germline V CDR1 and CDR2: MNHEY, SMNVEV (reference sequence). CDR3 region: CASGNQPQHF. CDR3 nucleotides: TGTGCCAGCGGCAATCAGCCCCAGCATTTT.

V is TRBV7-3 and J is TRBJ2-7; the D gene is possibly TRBD1 (5 bases). In germline, CDR1 is SGHTA, CDR2 FQGTGA. The germline V and J ends were trimmed by 4 bases and 4 bases, with 8 bases remaining between them. There are 12 residues in the CDR3. This CDR3 is CASSSRGYEQYF. The DNA for the CDR3 is TGTGCCAGCAGCTCAAGGGGTTACGAGCAGTACTTC.

This rearrangement joins TRBV9 to TRBJ1-5, with 9 bases matching TRBD1. V was pared by 3 bases and J by 5 bases, with 6 bases of the junction left unmatched. From germline, CDR1 is SGDLS and CDR2 YYNGEE. The CDR3 has 15 amino acids. The CDR3 protein is CASSASGTGYQPQHF. The DNA for the CDR3 is TGTGCCAGCAGCGCAAGCGGGACAGGGTATCAGCCCCAGCATTTT.

The chain has TRBV13 and TRBJ2-5; TRBD2 matches 12 bases. The J call may be incorrect, as the DNA end agrees better with TRBJ2-7. This CDR3 has 17 residues. CDR1 is PRHDT, CDR2 FYEKMQ, per germline (reference sequence). CDR3 residues: CASSLGLAGGTSYEQYF. In DNA form, the CDR3 reads TGTGCCAGCAGCTTAGGACTAGCGGGAGGCACGTCCTACGAGCAGTACTTC.

The V and J genes are TRBV12-5 and TRBJ1-2; D remains unclear. The CDR3 has 12 residues. Germline CDR1 is LGHNT and CDR2 is FRNRAP. Trimming pared 1 base from V and 6 bases from J, leaving 6 bases between. DNA for the CDR3: TGTGCTAGTGGTTTGGGAGGGAATGGCTACACCTTC. Its translation is CASGLGGNGYTF.